This T cell receptor (beta chain) was profiled in a study of identical twins. TCRdb passed the 5' RACE reads through MiXCR, listing each CDR3 protein once. The data contain some 710,000 distinct CDR3 sequences, roughly 6% of them seen just once; the ten biggest clones take up 1.5% to 2%. Losses at the gene ends were 2 bases for V and 1 base for J; bases not matched to a gene: 3. Per the germline V gene, CDR1 is SGHRS and CDR2 is YFSETQ. CDR3 length equals 15 residues. This clonotype was detected many times. Sequencing input: naive T cells sorted from blood. The clonotype comes from a young man in good health. The genes are TRBV5-1 and TRBJ2-3; 8 bases line up with TRBD1. CDR3 in amino acids: CASSFEDRGTDTQYF. CDR3 sequence (DNA): TGCGCCAGCAGCTTCGAGGACAGGGGCACAGATACGCAGTATTTT.